This T cell receptor beta chain originates from a study of T cells in Graves' hyperthyroidism and ophthalmopathy (dated by TCRdb to the late 2010s). Some background on the complete study: Peripheral blood was sampled at the time of initial diagnosis, prior to any treatment. After blood sampling, hyperthyroidism patients were treated with methimazole at a starting dose of 30 mg daily, and ophthalmopathy patients were treated with high-dose intravenous methylprednisolone. To identify distinguishing TCR V-J signatures, a discovery cohort of 100 or so patients was used, comprising 43 with Graves' ophthalmopathy and around 60 with stable Graves' hyperthyroidism. In more than five Graves' hyperthyroidism patients, the study also compared T-cell repertoires from thyroid tissue with T-cell repertoires from blood. Prospective prediction of ophthalmopathy was tested in an independent validation cohort of some 19 hyperthyroidism patients and 17 patients who later progressed to ophthalmopathy. The paper reports TCR Vbeta CDR3 sequencing of fewer than 150 peripheral blood samples: over 40 ophthalmopathy, around 80 hyperthyroidism and approximately 17 progressor patients. The 75 to 100 discovery patients were randomly divided into training and test sets at a 7:3 ratio.

Stable Graves' hyperthyroidism was defined as no progression to ophthalmopathy during 18 months of follow-up. The hyperthyroidism patients were between 18 and 65 years old and newly diagnosed, with a disease duration of less than 2 months. The study excluded patients with uncontrolled infections, other autoimmune diseases, pregnancy or lactation. Diagnoses relied on clinical symptoms, serum thyroxine and TRAb, thyroid ultrasound and orbital computed tomography. Ficoll-Paque density gradient centrifugation was used to isolate PBMCs from around 10 ml of fresh peripheral blood. Total RNA was extracted using Trizol reagent, and RNA quality was assessed on an Agilent 2100 Bioanalyzer. The TCR beta CDR3 regions were amplified from RNA transcripts. The first round of RT-PCR for the TCR CDR3 was performed with the HTBI primer set and the Qiagen OneStep RT-PCR kit. The libraries were constructed in a second round of multiplex PCR and then size-selected and purified. Paired-end sequencing of the libraries was performed with 100 bp reads on an Illumina HiSeq2000. On the study's bioinformatics: Raw data were processed with SOAPnuke, discarding reads with adapters, uncalled bases, mean Phred below 15, or no exact constant-primer or identifier match. High-quality paired reads were merged with COPE v1.2.5, and unique nucleotide sequences were defined as clonotypes. MiTCR v1.1 was used to align clonotypes to the IMGT TRBV, TRBD and TRBJ reference segments. Analysis was restricted to V-J combinations with a frequency above 0.0001, which covered roughly 99% of repertoires. A TCS score was defined as the ratio between F50 (clonal expansion) and ExV (chaos), using BLOSUM62-based TCRdist between CDR3 peptides within each V-J. Welch's t-statistics and random forest reduced 500 to 550 V-J features to 13, which were used in a naive Bayes classifier (R e1071). TCRdb trimmed public reads at Q25 via fastp, called clones via MiXCR and kept in-frame beta chains. Entries that share a CDR3 protein sequence are merged under the most common genes and DNA. The authors' filters were not applied to this entry. The table for this sample lists 600,000 to 750,000 distinct CDR3 sequences; roughly a sixth of them were counted only once. Jointly, the top ten make up roughly 15% of the sample.

General conclusions and limits of the study: In cross-validation, a model built on a 13 V-J signature told ophthalmopathy apart from stable hyperthyroidism with 85% to 90% sensitivity and around 81% specificity, and in testing the same model reached 80%/75%. No statistical method was used to set the sample size in advance, and investigators knew the group allocation. In validation, the model predicted progression to ophthalmopathy with 65% to 71% sensitivity and approximately 72% specificity, a median of 6.5 months before onset. Blood samples also contained most of the expanded thyroid clonotypes (frequency above 0.001), which suggests that blood repertoires may reflect thyroid immune responses.

CDR1 and CDR2, per the germline V gene, are ENHRY and SYGVKD. Trimming takes 6 bases from V and 1 base from J, and the germline ends sit 10 bases apart. Inclusive of the bounding cysteine and phenylalanine, the CDR3 is 13 residues long. The read is trimmed to its CDR3 DNA, 39 bases read in frame from base 1. This clonotype was counted ten times or more. No antigen is known for it. The input lacks base qualities; no much larger clone sits a single base away. This chain is built from TRBV10-3 and TRBJ2-7, with the D gene uncertain. The specimen sequenced was blood. The TCR sequence derives from a man aged 45 to 65 with Graves' hyperthyroidism. The bases are TGTGCCATCAGGAGCGTGATGTCCTACGAGCAGTACTTC. Its amino acids are CAIRSVMSYEQYF.